The 21 T cell receptor beta chains given below trace back to one sample, sequenced in a study of T-cell memory formation after mild COVID-19. Using its own MiXCR run on the 5' RACE reads, TCRdb lists one record per CDR3 protein. This table holds fewer than 350,000 distinct CDR3 sequences, approximately 15% found once. The sequenced material came from PBMCs or a T cell subset sorted from them (not recorded which). Receptors originate from a man in his late teens or twenties who had mild COVID-19 (a few samples of this study predate the infection). Cell type and time point are not known.

The chain joins TRBV5-3 to TRBJ2-7; no reliable D call. TRBV5-3 is treated as an ORF (open reading frame) with a function not yet certain. CDR3 length: 12 amino acids. The V end was cut by 4 bases, the J end by 0 bases, with 5 bases between. The CDR3 sequence: CARSLHSYEQYV. CDR3 bases: TGTGCCAGAAGCCTTCACTCCTACGAGCAGTACGTC.

This clonotype was seen more than once but under ten times. The rearrangement uses TRBV6-6 and TRBJ2-1, with 8 nucleotides matching TRBD2. Losses at the gene ends were 0 bases for V and 5 bases for J; bases not matched to a gene: 12. The germline gives CDR1 MNHNY, CDR2 SVGAGI (reference sequence). The CDR3 has 18 residues. CDR3 sequence: CASSYSRSGGGWDNEQFF. DNA for the CDR3: TGTGCCAGCAGTTACTCGAGGTCCGGGGGGGGTTGGGACAATGAGCAGTTCTTC.

This sequence joins TRBV6-5 and TRBJ1-6; D perhaps matches TRBD1 (5 bases). In germline, CDR1 is MNHEY, CDR2 SVGAGI. Deletions cut 5 bases from V and 8 bases from J, with 10 bases between. This CDR3 has 13 residues. The CDR3 is CASSLGGDSPLHF. The DNA of the CDR3 is TGTGCCAGCAGTCTGGGGGGGGATTCACCCCTCCACTTT.

The V gene is TRBV7-9, the J gene TRBJ2-7; TRBD1 aligns across 7 bases. Losses at the gene ends were 3 bases for V and 4 bases for J; bases not matched to a gene: 6. CDR1 is SEHNR, CDR2 FQNEAQ, per germline (reference sequence). The CDR3 is 14 residues long. For the CDR3, the DNA is TGTGCCAGCAGCTTCCCAAGCAGGGGGTACGAGCAGTACTTC. This translates into CASSFPSRGYEQYF.

The chain couples TRBV7-2 to TRBJ1-2; 8 bases map to TRBD1. With V trimmed by 5 bases and J by 2 bases, 7 bases remained unmatched. Germline values: CDR1 SGHTA, CDR2 FQGNSA. CDR3 size: 15 residues. The CDR3 sequence: CASSNMTGVNYGYTF. The CDR3 DNA reads as TGTGCCAGCAGCAACATGACAGGGGTAAACTATGGCTACACCTTC.

There are a few counts of this clonotype. The V and J genes are TRBV7-3 and TRBJ2-3; a weak D match, TRBD2 (5 bases). The CDR3 has 15 amino acids. Per germline, CDR1 SGHTA and CDR2 FQGTGA. Between the trimmed V and J ends, which lost 2 bases and 0 bases, there was a span of 9 bases. The CDR3 region is CASSLDYSSTDTQYF. The CDR3 DNA reads as TGTGCCAGCAGCTTAGACTACTCTAGCACAGATACGCAGTATTTT.

This sequence joins TRBV29-1 and TRBJ2-4; D might be TRBD1 or TRBD2, each matching 6 bases. Germline V gives CDR1 SQVTM, CDR2 ANQGSEA. The CDR3 spans 11 residues. Deletions cut 4 bases from V and 9 bases from J, with 10 bases between. The CDR3 spells CSVVGGGIQYF. The CDR3 region has the DNA TGCAGCGTTGTAGGGGGAGGCATTCAGTACTTC.

V and J are TRBV27 and TRBJ2-7; D is ambiguous. Trimming took off 0 bases at V and 7 bases at J, with 4 bases between the two ends. The CDR3 is 11 residues long. The germline V gene encodes CDR1 MNHEY and CDR2 SMNVEV (reference sequence). The CDR3 loop reads CASSLSGEQYF. The DNA for the CDR3 is TGTGCCAGCAGTTTATCGGGTGAGCAGTACTTC.

This clonotype was counted between two and nine times. The rearrangement uses TRBV5-8 and TRBJ2-1, with 8 nucleotides matching TRBD1. CDR1 and CDR2 from the germline V gene are SGHTS and YDEGEE. Germline trimming cut 2 bases from V and 2 bases from J; bases unmatched to any gene: 6. The CDR3 is made up of 16 amino acids. CDR3 DNA: TGTGCCAGCAGCTTCTTCCAGGGGGCTACCTACAATGAGCAGTTCTTC. Translation gives CASSFFQGATYNEQFF. Filled out from reference TRBV5-8 and TRBJ2-1, the complete variable domain reads EAGVTQSPTHLIKTRGQQATLRCSPISGHTSVYWYQQALGLGLQFLLWYDEGEERNRGNFPPRFSGRQFPNYSSELNVNALELEDSALYLCASSFFQGATYNEQFFGPGTRLTVL.

The table lists this clonotype with a few counts. This rearrangement joins TRBV7-7 to TRBJ2-5; D remains ambiguous. Trimming shortened V by 6 bases and J by 3 bases, and 11 bases separated the two germline ends. The CDR3 has 13 residues. Germline lookup yields CDR1 SSHAT and CDR2 FNYEAQ (reference sequence). The DNA of the CDR3 is TGTGCCAGCAGTGAAGGGATGGAAGAGACCCAGTACTTC. Translating gives CASSEGMEETQYF.

This clonotype was recorded a few times. The CDR3 loop is CASSRPGQGNYGYTF. For the CDR3, the DNA is TGTGCCAGCAGCCGCCCGGGACAGGGAAACTATGGCTACACCTTC. The J gene is TRBJ1-2, the V gene TRBV28, with 9 bases that match TRBD1. Germline CDR1 reads MDHEN; CDR2 reads SYDVKM. The CDR3 totals 15 residues. Losses at the gene ends were 6 bases for V and 2 bases for J; bases not matched to a gene: 7.

The chain joins TRBV10-3 to TRBJ2-2; 10 bases line up with TRBD2. The CDR3 is 16 residues long. Losses at the gene ends were 5 bases for V and 3 bases for J; bases not matched to a gene: 6. Germline lookup yields CDR1 ENHRY and CDR2 SYGVKD. The DNA of the CDR3 is TGTGCCATCAGTTCTCGGACTAGCGGTTACACCGGGGAGCTGTTTTTT. This codes for CAISSRTSGYTGELFF.

In its sample, this clonotype was seen a few times. The V gene is TRBV5-1, the J gene TRBJ2-2; no clear D gene. V was shortened by 1 base and J by 7 bases, with 11 bases between the two germline ends. Germline assignment: CDR1 SGHRS and CDR2 YFSETQ. The CDR3 is 14 amino acids. This CDR3 is CASSLFGSGGELFF. CDR3 DNA sequence: TGCGCCAGCAGCTTGTTTGGTTCCGGCGGGGAGCTGTTTTTT.

The rearrangement joins TRBV7-2 to TRBJ2-5, with D unresolved. Trimming shortened V by 8 bases and J by 4 bases, and 14 bases separated the two germline ends. Germline loops: CDR1 SGHTA, CDR2 FQGNSA. CDR3 length: 13 amino acids. CDR3 in amino acids: CASLDPDRETQYF. DNA of the CDR3: TGTGCCAGCCTAGATCCGGATCGAGAGACCCAGTACTTC.

This clonotype was recorded a few times. For the CDR3, the DNA is TGCGCCAGCAGCTCATACGGACACACCGGGGAGCTGTTTTTT. Protein sequence: CASSSYGHTGELFF. The chain combines TRBV5-1 with TRBJ2-2; D uncertain. Germline CDR1 is SGHRS and CDR2 is YFSETQ. The CDR3 totals 14 residues. Trimming removed 3 bases from V and 3 bases from J, with 9 bases in between.

The chain carries TRBV14 and TRBJ2-2; D remains ambiguous. Between the trimmed V and J ends, which lost 3 bases and 4 bases, there was a span of 9 bases. The CDR3 extends over 14 amino acids. The germline V gene has CDR1 SGHDN and CDR2 FVKESK. Here the CDR3 DNA reads TGTGCCAGCAGCCAGAAGGTACTCACCGGGGAGCTGTTTTTT. Protein: CASSQKVLTGELFF.

This clonotype has a handful of counts. The chain is built from TRBV2 and TRBJ1-2, with TRBD1 identical over 9 bases. V was pared by 10 bases and J by 4 bases, with 10 bases of the junction left unmatched. The germline CDR1 and CDR2 sequences are SNHLY and FYNNEI. The CDR3 runs 14 residues. Here the CDR3 DNA reads TGTGCCAACTCTTTACAGGGGGCCGGCTATGGCTACACCTTC. This encodes CANSLQGAGYGYTF. Complete variable domain (other parts from reference TRBV2 and TRBJ1-2): EPEVTQTPSHQVTQMGQEVILRCVPISNHLYFYWYRQILGQKVEFLVSFYNNEISEKSEIFDDQFSVERPDGSNFTLKIRSTKLEDSAMYFCANSLQGAGYGYTFGSGTRLTVV.

In its sample, this clonotype was seen a few times. The chain carries TRBV6-5 and TRBJ2-1; D tentatively reads TRBD1 or TRBD2 (5 bases each). The germline CDR1 and CDR2 sequences are MNHEY and SVGAGI. The germline V and J ends were trimmed by 0 bases and 6 bases, with 6 bases remaining between them. The CDR3 has 13 residues. In nucleotides, the CDR3 is TGTGCCAGCAGTTACTCCGGGGCCAATGAGCAGTTCTTC. Translation gives CASSYSGANEQFF.

This rearrangement joins TRBV29-1 to TRBJ1-2; D is unclear. This CDR3 contains 13 residues. Germline lookup yields CDR1 SQVTM and CDR2 ANQGSEA. V was pared by 4 bases and J by 3 bases, with 12 bases between. In DNA form, the CDR3 reads TGCAGCGTTGTAGCACAGATCGACTATGGCTACACCTTC. It specifies CSVVAQIDYGYTF. Combining the CDR3 with reference TRBV29-1 and TRBJ1-2 gives the whole variable domain SAVISQKPSRDICQRGTSLTIQCQVDSQVTMMFWYRQQPGQSLTLIATANQGSEATYESGFVIDKFPISRPNLTFSTLTVSNMSPEDSSIYLCSVVAQIDYGYTFGSGTRLTVV.

This clonotype has more than one count but fewer than ten. The chain is built from TRBV21-1 and TRBJ1-2. TRBV21-1 is designated a pseudogene. The CDR3 runs to 16 residues. This CDR3 reads CASSPLPGRPLFGYTF. For the CDR3, the DNA is TGTGCCAGCAGCCCTTTGCCAGGAAGGCCGCTGTTTGGCTACACCTTC.

This clonotype was detected ten times or more. The rearrangement uses TRBV5-1 and TRBJ1-1; possible D gene TRBD1, 5 bases. Germline V gene lookup returns CDR1 SGHRS and CDR2 YFSETQ. The CDR3 is 15 residues long. V was cut by 0 bases and J by 1 base, with 10 bases left in between. DNA for the CDR3: TGCGCCAGCAGCTTGGAGCCGGGGGGGAACACTGAAGCTTTCTTT. Protein sequence: CASSLEPGGNTEAFF.